Below, 19 T cell receptor beta chains from the same sample are listed, as sequenced in a study of molecular identifiers for immune sequencing clone quantification. TCRdb recomputed calls from the PCR reads with MiXCR, one row per CDR3 protein. This table holds 400,000 to 600,000 distinct CDR3 sequences, about 20% found once. The sample taken for sequencing was naive CD8+ T cells from blood, with Jurkat cell RNA spiked in. Subset denoted: FACS-sorted CD8+CD4-CCR7+CD45RA+ naive T cells. These receptors were taken from a human donor in good health. Some libraries in this study had Jurkat cell RNA spiked in.

This clonotype has a count of ten or more. The chain recombines TRBV4-1 with TRBJ2-7, with no clear D. Trimming removed 1 base from V and 3 bases from J, with 7 bases in between. There are 13 residues in the CDR3. Germline assignment: CDR1 MGHRA and CDR2 YSYEKL. CDR3 DNA: TGCGCCAGCAGCCAAGTGGGTGACTACGAGCAGTACTTC. Its protein product is CASSQVGDYEQYF.

The chain employs TRBV4-1 and TRBJ2-2; 7 nucleotides line up with TRBD2. V lost 8 bases to trimming and J lost 0 bases; unmatched junction nucleotides: 12. Germline values: CDR1 MGHRA, CDR2 YSYEKL. This CDR3 has 17 amino acids. CDR3 protein: CASGPSLAGSNTGELFF. The CDR3 DNA reads TGCGCCAGCGGGCCGAGTTTAGCGGGCTCGAACACCGGGGAGCTGTTTTTT.

This chain uses TRBV12-3 or TRBV12-4 with TRBJ2-1; D is uncertain. Trimming took 11 bases from V and 2 from J, leaving 16 bases between them. The CDR3 extends over 14 amino acids. The CDR3 bases are TGTGCCGGTTTCGCGAGCGAAGCCTACAATGAGCAGTTCTTC. Translated, it gives CAGFASEAYNEQFF.

This clonotype showed up many times. The chain combines TRBV7-6 with TRBJ2-3; 7 bases are a match to TRBD2. The CDR3 contains 17 residues. V trimming: 2 bases; J trimming: 4 bases; junction bases outside the gene matches: 12. Germline V gene sequence: CDR1 SGHVS, CDR2 FNYEAQ. This CDR3 is CASSLNGRAGEADTQYF. The CDR3 DNA sequence: TGTGCCAGCAGCTTAAATGGAAGGGCGGGAGAAGCAGATACGCAGTATTTT.

Turning to this clonotype: This may arise from a read error, as a much more abundant clone is one base away. The chain employs TRBV6-2 or TRBV6-3 and TRBJ2-7; D is unresolved. V was pared by 6 bases and J by 1 base, with 10 bases between. The CDR3 covers 13 residues. CDR1 and CDR2 (germline): MNHEY, SVGEGT. The CDR3 DNA reads as TGTGCCAGCAGCCCGTTCCAGTCCTACGAGCAGTACTTC. Encoded protein: CASSPFQSYEQYF.

The chain recombines TRBV27 with TRBJ2-3; TRBD1 is a possible D gene (6 bases). With 4 bases removed from V and 3 bases from J, the gap between germline ends came to 23 bases. The CDR3 extends over 18 amino acids. Germline V gene data show CDR1 as MNHEY and CDR2 as SMNVEV (reference sequence). The CDR3 spells CASSSRVQGIGWTDTQYF. The CDR3 coding sequence is TGTGCCAGCAGTTCCCGAGTGCAGGGGATCGGGTGGACAGATACGCAGTATTTT.

This clonotype was recorded at least ten times. The rearrangement uses TRBV10-3 and TRBJ2-7, with D perhaps matching TRBD2 (5 bases). The CDR3 length is 12 residues. CDR1 and CDR2 from the germline V gene are ENHRY and SYGVKD. The ends were cut back, 11 bases at V and 3 bases at J, with 14 bases in the middle. The CDR3 sequence is CAVAGEYYEQYF. In nucleotides, the CDR3 is TGTGCCGTGGCCGGGGAGTACTACGAGCAGTACTTC.

Comments on this clonotype: It may be a read error: a sequence one base away is much more abundant. The chain uses TRBV30 and TRBJ1-3; D uncertain. Germline values: CDR1 GTSNPN, CDR2 SVGIG (reference sequence). With 4 bases removed from V and 3 bases from J, the gap between germline ends came to 10 bases. The CDR3 spans 13 residues. CDR3: CAWTGVFGNTIYF. In nucleotides, the CDR3 is TGTGCCTGGACAGGAGTCTTTGGAAACACCATATATTTT.

With regard to this clonotype: Possible read error: a much larger clone is one base away. The chain has TRBV27 and TRBJ2-5; D is unclear. There are 13 residues in the CDR3. The germline V gene has CDR1 MNHEY and CDR2 SMNVEV (reference sequence). CDR3 in DNA: TGTGCCAGCAGTTTTGTCGGCCAAGAGGCCCAGTACTTC. This translates into CASSFVGQEAQYF.

This clonotype was seen a few times. The rearrangement links TRBV6-2 or TRBV6-3 to TRBJ2-7; 8 bases agree with TRBD2. The J segment lost 2 bases and the V segment lost 5 bases, leaving 11 bases of the junction unmatched. From germline, CDR1 is MNHEY and CDR2 SVGEGT. CDR3 length equals 16 residues. CDR3 amino acids: CASSITATGGTYEQYF. The CDR3 DNA follows: TGTGCCAGCAGTATTACGGCTACGGGAGGGACCTACGAGCAGTACTTC.

Worth noting for this clonotype: This could be a read error, since a much larger clone is one nucleotide away. This chain connects TRBV6-1 to TRBJ1-1; 7 bases are shared with TRBD1. The CDR3 runs to 13 residues. Germline V gene sequence: CDR1 MNHNS, CDR2 SASEGT. The junction had 6 bases not matched to a gene; V was cut back by 3 bases and J by 8 bases. The CDR3 protein is CASSETGSSEAFF. CDR3 DNA: TGTGCCAGCAGTGAGACAGGGAGCTCCGAAGCTTTCTTT.

The chain combines TRBV4-1 with TRBJ2-4, with TRBD1 identical over 10 bases. The junction had 6 bases not matched to a gene; V was cut back by 3 bases and J by 4 bases. The CDR3 totals 16 residues. Germline V lookup: CDR1 MGHRA, CDR2 YSYEKL. As DNA, the CDR3 is TGCGCCAGCAGCCACAAGGACAGGGGGGAAAAAAACATTCAGTACTTC. Protein: CASSHKDRGEKNIQYF.

V and J are TRBV29-1 and TRBJ2-1, with D perhaps matching TRBD2 (5 bases). CDR1 and CDR2 (germline): SQVTM, ANQGSEA. V was cut by 1 base and J by 6 bases, with 13 bases left in between. CDR3 length equals 14 residues. Here the CDR3 DNA reads TGCAGCGTTGAAGGATTACCAGCGGCCAATGAGCAGTTCTTC. Translated: CSVEGLPAANEQFF.

This clonotype was picked up a small number of times. This chain links TRBV2 with TRBJ2-6, with D unclear. The germline gives CDR1 SNHLY, CDR2 FYNNEI. V was cut by 3 bases and J by 0 bases, with 9 bases left in between. The CDR3 loop spans 16 amino acids. CDR3 DNA: TGTGCCAGCAGTGACCCAGGAGACTCTGGGGCCAACGTCCTGACTTTC. The encoded protein is CASSDPGDSGANVLTF.

In its sample, this clonotype was seen many times. J is TRBJ2-2 and V is TRBV24-1; D not certain. Germline V CDR1 and CDR2: KGHDR, SFDVKD. CDR3 length: 13 amino acids. V dropped 9 bases and J dropped 3 bases, with 10 bases sitting between them. The CDR3 sequence is CATSGTHTGELFF. The CDR3 region has the DNA TGTGCCACCTCTGGAACCCACACCGGGGAGCTGTTTTTT.

This clonotype occurred many times. The CDR3 loop is CASSLLGGNEQFF. CDR3 nucleotides: TGTGCCAGCAGCTTGTTGGGGGGCAATGAGCAGTTCTTC. J is TRBJ2-1 and V is TRBV7-6, with a weak D call TRBD2 (6 bases). The germline V gene encodes CDR1 SGHVS and CDR2 FNYEAQ. CDR3 length: 13 residues. Trimming stripped 3 bases from V and 6 bases from J, with 9 bases between.

The rearrangement links TRBV27 to TRBJ1-2; TRBD1 matches at 10 bases. Germline CDR1 and CDR2: MNHEY and SMNVEV (reference sequence). V was pared by 5 bases and J by 3 bases, with 6 bases of the junction left unmatched. This CDR3 contains 15 residues. CDR3 sequence: CASSPTGTGDYGYTF. The CDR3 DNA is TGTGCCAGCAGTCCTACCGGGACAGGGGACTATGGCTACACCTTC.

The chain recombines TRBV19 with TRBJ1-1; D not certain. Trimming stripped 6 bases from V and 6 bases from J, with 8 bases between. The CDR3 length is 11 residues. The germline V gene has CDR1 LNHDA and CDR2 SQIVND (reference sequence). The CDR3 DNA reads TGTGCCAGTAGCCAGACCGCTGAAGCTTTCTTT. Its protein is CASSQTAEAFF.

This clonotype was counted only a few times. The rearrangement links TRBV27 to TRBJ1-1, with unresolved D. Trimming removed 5 bases from V and 0 bases from J, with 16 bases in between. This CDR3 contains 16 residues. Germline CDR1 is MNHEY and CDR2 is SMNVEV (reference sequence). The CDR3 here is CASSEGPISMNTEAFF. In DNA form, the CDR3 reads TGTGCCAGCAGTGAGGGTCCCATCAGTATGAACACTGAAGCTTTCTTT.